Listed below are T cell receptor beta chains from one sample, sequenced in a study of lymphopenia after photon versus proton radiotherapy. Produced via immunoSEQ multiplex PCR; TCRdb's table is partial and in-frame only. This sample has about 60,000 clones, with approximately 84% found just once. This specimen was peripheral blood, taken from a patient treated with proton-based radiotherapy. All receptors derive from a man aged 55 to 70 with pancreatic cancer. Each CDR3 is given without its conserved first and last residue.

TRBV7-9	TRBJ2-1	ASSPRTSGRVGSYNEQF
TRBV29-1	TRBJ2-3	SVRAGTDTQY
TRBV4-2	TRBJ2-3	ASSQILAGDYTDTQY
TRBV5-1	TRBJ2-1	ASSLGYNNEQF
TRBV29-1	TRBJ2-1	SVRPTSGAYNEQF
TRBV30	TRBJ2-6	AWRRRATGANVLT
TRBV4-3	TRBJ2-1	ASSQPGLNNEQF
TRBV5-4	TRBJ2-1	ASSSALAGGSYNEQF
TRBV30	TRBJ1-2	AWSRQGGYGYT
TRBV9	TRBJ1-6	ASSATGHLGNSPLH
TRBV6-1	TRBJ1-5	ASSEVVFGNQPQH
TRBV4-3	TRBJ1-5	ASSQDGAPNQPQH
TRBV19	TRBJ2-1	ASSIVGGGGRNEQF
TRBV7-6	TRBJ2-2	ASSLAGGTAGELF
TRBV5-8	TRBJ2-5	ASSLIAWAPQGVARETQY
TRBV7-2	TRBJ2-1	ASSSQGRNNNEQF
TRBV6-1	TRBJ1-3	ASSASGQTGNTIY
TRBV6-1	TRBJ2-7	ASREELRGGGSYEQY
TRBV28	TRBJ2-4	ASSLKNIQY
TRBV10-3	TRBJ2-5	AISETILEETQY
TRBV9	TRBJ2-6	ASSVAGANVLT
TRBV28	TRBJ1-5	ASSYGTVYSNQPQH
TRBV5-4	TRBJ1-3	ASSPTGSGNTIY
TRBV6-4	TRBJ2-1	ASSASGVNEQF
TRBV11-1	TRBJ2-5	ASSLSRLAGGYQETQY
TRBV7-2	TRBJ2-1	ASSFQLEQF
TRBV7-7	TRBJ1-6	ASSLAPVEGVLH
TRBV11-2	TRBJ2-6	ASSLRGSGANVLT
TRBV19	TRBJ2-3	ASSIEVTGTTDTQY
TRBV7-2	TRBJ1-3	ASSLDGPRGPGNTIY
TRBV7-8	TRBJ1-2	ASSTRTGLVTT
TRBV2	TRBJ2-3	ASVEDRHTDTQY
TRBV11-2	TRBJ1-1	ASSQTGGGGFTEAF
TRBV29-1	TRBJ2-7	SASSGGYEQY
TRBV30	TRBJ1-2	AWSVVSSYGYT
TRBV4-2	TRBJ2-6	ATSPGGGAGANVLT
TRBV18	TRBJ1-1	ASSPRTGEAF
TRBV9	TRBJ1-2	ASSVEPSDYGYT
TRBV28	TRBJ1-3	ASSSPTGLGSKNTIY
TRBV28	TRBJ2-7	ASRDRANYEQY
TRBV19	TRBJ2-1	ASSIGSGDSEF
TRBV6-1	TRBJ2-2	ASKPGTSGTGELF